A single T cell receptor beta chain is shown here with its context. TCRdb re-analysed the 5' RACE reads in MiXCR, keeping a single row per CDR3 protein. The sample carries some 51,000 distinct CDR3 sequences, just under 15% recorded once. This specimen comes from a study of early T cells in non-severe SARS-CoV-2 infection. Per germline, CDR1 SNHLY and CDR2 FYNNEI. The CDR3 covers 15 residues. V shed 6 bases, J shed 1 base, and the junction held 4 bases outside the gene matches. Material: whole blood, obtained at baseline. The rearrangement uses TRBV2 and TRBJ2-2; 8 nucleotides align to TRBD2. The TCR was taken from an adult who was a healthcare worker with PCR-confirmed SARS-CoV-2 infection or an uninfected control (not recorded which). CDR3 sequence (DNA): TGTGCCAGCAGATTACTAGCGGAGAACACCGGGGAGCTGTTTTTT. Protein sequence: CASRLLAENTGELFF.